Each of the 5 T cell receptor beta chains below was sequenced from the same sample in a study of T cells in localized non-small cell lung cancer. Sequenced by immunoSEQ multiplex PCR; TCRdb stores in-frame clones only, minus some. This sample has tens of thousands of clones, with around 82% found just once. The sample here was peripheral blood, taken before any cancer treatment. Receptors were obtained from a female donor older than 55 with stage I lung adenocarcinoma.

The CDR3: CASSRGFGNQPQHF. In DNA form, the CDR3 reads TGTGCCAGCAGTCGGGGTTTTGGCAATCAGCCCCAGCATTTT. The genes are TRBV27 and TRBJ1-5; D remains ambiguous. Germline V gives CDR1 MNHEY, CDR2 SMNVEV (reference sequence). Trimming left V 5 bases short and J 2 bases short, with 10 bases between. The CDR3 covers 14 residues.

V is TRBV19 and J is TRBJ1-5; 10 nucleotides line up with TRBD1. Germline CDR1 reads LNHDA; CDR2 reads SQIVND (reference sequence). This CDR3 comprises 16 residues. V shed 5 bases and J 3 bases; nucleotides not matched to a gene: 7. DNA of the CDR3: TGTGCCAGTAGTCTCCGGGACAGGGGACCCAATCAGCCCCAGCATTTT. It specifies CASSLRDRGPNQPQHF.

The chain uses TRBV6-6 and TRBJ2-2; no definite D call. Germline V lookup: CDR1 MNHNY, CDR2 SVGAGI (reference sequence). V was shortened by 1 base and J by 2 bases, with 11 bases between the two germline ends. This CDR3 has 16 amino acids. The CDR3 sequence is CASSYLGSVNTGELFF. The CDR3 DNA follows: TGTGCCAGCAGTTACTTGGGCAGCGTAAACACCGGGGAGCTGTTTTTT.

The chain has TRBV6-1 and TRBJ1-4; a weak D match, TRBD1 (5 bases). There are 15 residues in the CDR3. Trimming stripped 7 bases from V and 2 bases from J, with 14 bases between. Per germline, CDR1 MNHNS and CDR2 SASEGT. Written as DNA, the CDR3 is TGTGCCAGCAACGGAAAGGGGCCGACTAATGAAAAACTGTTTTTT. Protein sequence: CASNGKGPTNEKLFF.

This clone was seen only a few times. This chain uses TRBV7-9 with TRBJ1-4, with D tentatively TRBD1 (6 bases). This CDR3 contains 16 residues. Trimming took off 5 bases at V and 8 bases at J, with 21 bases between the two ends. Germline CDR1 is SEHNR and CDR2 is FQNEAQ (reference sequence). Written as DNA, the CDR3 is TGTGCCAGCAGCCCTTTCTCTCCGAGGCAGGGGGAAAAACTGTTTTTT. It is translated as CASSPFSPRQGEKLFF.